This TCR beta chain was sequenced for a study of sequential checkpoint blockade in melanoma. Treatment denoted: randomized to nivolumab then ipilimumab (arm A) or the reverse (arm B). Patients had received no earlier DNA-damaging chemotherapy. PBMC sorting kept live CD3+CD8+ cells without CD19 or CD56. Germline CDR1 and CDR2: MNHEY and SVGAGI. This CDR3 is built from 15 residues. Trimming took 0 bases from V and 4 from J, leaving 12 bases between them. This clone occurred once. Using immunoSEQ multiplex PCR, the repertoire was profiled, and TCRdb retains in-frame clones only, with some absent. Found here are 8,500 to 10,000 clones, around 50% of them singletons; the top ten hold 35% to 50%.

J is TRBJ1-2 and V is TRBV6-5; a weak D match, TRBD1 (5 bases). This sample comprised CD8+ T cells sorted from blood (inferred from file names), obtained from a patient given nivolumab and ipilimumab in sequence. The receptor's source is a human donor with melanoma. CDR3 region: CASSYSAGIGYGYTF. The DNA of the CDR3 is TGTGCCAGCAGTTACTCGGCAGGGATCGGCTATGGCTACACCTTC.